This entry lists 19 T cell receptor beta chains sequenced from one sample in a study of tumor and adjacent non-tumor tissue in lung cancer (dated by TCRdb to 2016 to 2018). Bulk unsorted tissue served as the source for RNA extraction, and RNA quality was assessed using a NanoDrop ND-1000 and an Agilent 2100. The library was obtained by multiplex PCR. This sample was sequenced with an Illumina HiSeq 2500. TCRbeta libraries were constructed through three rounds of nested PCR with primers (Table S4) according to protocols adapted from ARM-PCR. Using fastp at Q25 and MiXCR, TCRdb reprocessed the public reads and kept productive beta chains. All rows with the same CDR3 protein become a single entry with the most common DNA and genes. For this sample there are 100,000 to 150,000 distinct CDR3 sequences; around three fifths appear just once. The ten most abundant clones make up roughly 13% of the sample.

Material for sequencing was lung tumor tissue. Receptors originate from a man younger than 40 with non-small cell lung cancer.

Remarks on this clonotype: A clone one base away is much larger, so this may be a read error. V is TRBV6-1 and J is TRBJ2-3; D ambiguous. The CDR3 contains 13 residues. Germline V gene data show CDR1 as MNHNS and CDR2 as SASEGT. Trimming left V 0 bases short and J 4 bases short, with 5 bases between. The CDR3: CASSEARSDTQYF. CDR3 DNA sequence: TGTGCCAGCAGTGAAGCACGATCAGATACGCAGTATTTT.

About this clonotype: A much larger clone lies one base from this, so it may be a read error. The rearrangement links TRBV20-1 to TRBJ2-1; D uncertain. Trimming removed 7 bases from V and 5 bases from J, with 15 bases in between. The CDR3 has 13 residues. CDR1 is DFQATT and CDR2 is SNEGSKA in the germline V gene (reference sequence). CDR3 protein: CSVANSFDNEQFF. The CDR3 DNA sequence: TGCAGTGTCGCAAACTCTTTCGACAATGAGCAGTTCTTC.

This chain links TRBV4-1 with TRBJ1-5, with 8 bases aligning to TRBD1. CDR1 is MGHRA, CDR2 YSYEKL, per germline. CDR3 length: 18 amino acids. V was clipped by 0 bases and J by 5 bases; unmatched bases: 12. The CDR3 protein is CASSQDLADRGMDQPQHF. In nucleotides, the CDR3 is TGCGCCAGCAGCCAAGATCTCGCAGACAGGGGAATGGATCAGCCCCAGCATTTT.

As concerns this clonotype: Sequence at one end of the junction differs from germline and may be a read error. The CDR3 reads CASSLSGQAYEQHF. Written as DNA, the CDR3 is TGTGCCAGCAGCTTATCGGGACAAGCCTACGAGCAGCACTTC. V gene TRBV11-2 combines with J gene TRBJ2-7; possibly TRBD1 for D (6 bases). The CDR3 is made up of 14 amino acids. Per the germline V gene, CDR1 is SGHAT and CDR2 is FQNNGV.

A note on this clonotype: An end of the junction differs from the germline gene, which may be a read error. The rearrangement links TRBV4-1 to TRBJ2-7; possible D gene TRBD1, 6 bases. This CDR3 contains 16 residues. From germline, CDR1 is MGHRA and CDR2 YSYEKL. CDR3 sequence (DNA): TGCGCCAGTAGCCAAGACGAGACAGGACGGACCTACAAGCAGTACTTC. It is translated as CASSQDETGRTYKQYF.

In regard to this clonotype: Given a much more abundant clone one base away, this may be a read error. V usage is TRBV5-6 and J usage is TRBJ1-5, with D unresolved. This CDR3 is built from 16 residues. Deletions cut 0 bases from V and 2 bases from J, with 12 bases between. The germline gives CDR1 SGHDT, CDR2 YYEEEE. The CDR3 region is CASSLGLSQGNQPQHF. The CDR3 nucleotides are TGTGCCAGCAGCTTGGGGTTGAGTCAAGGCAATCAGCCCCAGCATTTT. The variable domain in full, with the rest retrieved from reference TRBV5-6 and TRBJ1-5, is DAGVTQSPTHLIKTRGQQVTLRCSPKSGHDTVSWYQQALGQGPQFIFQYYEEEERQRGNFPDRFSGHQFPNYSSELNVNALLLGDSALYLCASSLGLSQGNQPQHFGDGTRLSIL.

Concerning this clonotype itself: The junction departs from germline at one end; a sequencing error may be responsible. The J gene is TRBJ1-6, the V gene TRBV12-3 or TRBV12-4, with TRBD1 as a possible D gene (5 bases). This CDR3 comprises 15 residues. The CDR3 protein is CASSLGQSYNPPLYF. CDR3 nucleotides: TGTGCCAGCAGTTTAGGACAGTCCTATAATCCACCCCTCTACTTT.

This clonotype was seen more than once but under ten times. In DNA form, the CDR3 reads TGTGCCAGCAGCCGCTGGACAGAGGCACAGAACACCGGGGAGCTGTTTTTT. Translation: CASSRWTEAQNTGELFF. The chain employs TRBV12-3 or TRBV12-4 and TRBJ2-2; tentative D call: TRBD1 (6 bases). The V and J ends lost 6 bases and 1 base respectively, with 18 bases between them. There are 17 residues in the CDR3.

The sample holds one count of this clonotype. The conserved closing phenylalanine or tryptophan is absent in this CDR3, likely reflecting a read error. The rearrangement uses TRBV11-1 and TRBJ2-5, with D hard to call. From germline, CDR1 is SGHAT and CDR2 FQDESV (reference sequence). CDR3 size: 14 residues. V lost 5 bases, J lost 0 bases, and 10 bases lay in between. CDR3: CASSADTYQETQYP. The CDR3 bases are TGTGCCAGCAGCGCTGACACGTACCAAGAGACCCAGTACCCC.

CDR3 in amino acids: CASSQPGLVGERNEQFF. The CDR3 DNA sequence: TGCGCCAGCAGCCAACCGGGACTAGTGGGAGAGAGGAATGAGCAGTTCTTC. The V call is TRBV4-1, the J call TRBJ2-1, with 8 positions matching TRBD2. The CDR3 sequence is 17 residues long. V lost 2 bases to trimming and J lost 7 bases; unmatched junction nucleotides: 13. Germline V gives CDR1 MGHRA, CDR2 YSYEKL.

The sample holds one count of this clonotype. This could be a read error, since a much larger clone is one nucleotide away. The chain recombines TRBV6-2 or TRBV6-3 with TRBJ2-1, with D possibly TRBD1 on 5 matching bases. Germline CDR1 and CDR2: MNHEY and SVGEGT. The CDR3 totals 14 residues. CDR3 sequence: CACSYPDRMNEQFF. For the CDR3, the DNA is TGTGCCTGCAGTTACCCCGACAGAATGAATGAGCAGTTCTTC.

This clonotype was counted only a few times. The J gene is TRBJ2-1, the V gene TRBV28, with D possibly TRBD2 on 5 matching bases. CDR1 MDHEN and CDR2 SYDVKM come from the germline V gene. V dropped 3 bases and J dropped 7 bases, with 16 bases sitting between them. This CDR3 is built from 15 residues. Written as DNA, the CDR3 is TGTGCCAGCAGTTTTCTGGAGTTTTCGGGGAATGAGCAGTTCTTC. Protein sequence: CASSFLEFSGNEQFF. Supplemented by reference TRBV28 and TRBJ2-1, the full variable domain reads DVKVTQSSRYLVKRTGEKVFLECVQDMDHENMFWYRQDPGLGLRLIYFSYDVKMKEKGDIPEGYSVSREKKERFSLILESASTNQTSMYLCASSFLEFSGNEQFFGPGTRLTVL.

In regard to this clonotype: Its ends do not fully match the called genes, so a read error is possible. This sequence joins TRBV20-1 and TRBJ1-2, with a tentative D call TRBD1 (6 bases). The CDR3 is 14 amino acids. CDR1 and CDR2 from the germline V gene are DFQATT and SNEGSKA (reference sequence). This CDR3 reads CSTSLYRVNYGYTF. CDR3 sequence (DNA): TGCAGTACTAGCTTATACAGGGTAAACTATGGCTACACTTTC.

With respect to this clonotype: As the CDR3 is not closed by the conserved phenylalanine or tryptophan, this likely results from a read error. Because the CDR3's place on the DNA is in doubt, the DNA is left out and the CDR3 is given as listed by TCRdb. The chain is built from TRBV6-2 or TRBV6-3 and TRBJ2-7; the table's D gene call, TRBD2, was not cross checked with the DNA. Germline CDR1 MNHEY, CDR2 SVGEGT. The CDR3 region is 11 residues in length, termini included. The CDR3 loop reads CASSYSAGLYY.

A word on this clonotype: Given a much more abundant clone one base away, this may be a read error. Without the conserved terminal phenylalanine or tryptophan, this CDR3 likely stems from a read error. The chain has TRBV4-1 and TRBJ2-5; 8 nucleotides agree with TRBD1. The CDR3 spans 14 residues. The ends lost 0 bases at V and 7 bases at J; junction bases unmatched: 4. Germline CDR1 is MGHRA and CDR2 is YSYEKL. CDR3 sequence: CASSQDQGAMTQYS. Here the CDR3 DNA reads TGCGCCAGCAGCCAAGATCAGGGGGCAATGACCCAGTACTCC.

V gene TRBV12-3 or TRBV12-4 combines with J gene TRBJ2-5; 11 bases agree with TRBD2. This CDR3 contains 15 residues. Trimming removed 6 bases from V and 5 bases from J; junction bases left unmatched: 8. For the CDR3, the DNA is TGTGCCAGCAGCCATAGCGGGGGGGCTTGGGAGACCCAGTACTTC. It encodes CASSHSGGAWETQYF.

This clonotype occurred many times. The J gene is TRBJ2-5, the V gene TRBV20-1, with 11 bases matching TRBD2. Germline trimming cut 3 bases from V and 3 bases from J; bases unmatched to any gene: 0. From germline, CDR1 is DFQATT and CDR2 SNEGSKA (reference sequence). CDR3 size: 13 residues. CDR3 DNA: TGCAGTGCTAGGACTAGCGGGAAAGAGACCCAGTACTTC. It encodes CSARTSGKETQYF.

As to this clonotype: At one end the junction does not follow the germline gene, possibly because of a read error. The chain has TRBV6-5 and TRBJ1-6; D remains ambiguous. The CDR3 runs to 13 residues. Germline lookup yields CDR1 MNHEY and CDR2 SVGAGI. CDR3 protein: CTSSRPEGTPLHF. CDR3 DNA sequence: TGTACCAGCAGTAGACCAGAGGGAACACCCCTCCACTTC.

This clonotype was recorded many times. The rearrangement uses TRBV20-1 and TRBJ2-7; D may correspond to TRBD1 or TRBD2 (5 bases each). This CDR3 has 15 residues. V was shortened by 3 bases and J by 5 bases, with 20 bases between the two germline ends. Germline lookup yields CDR1 DFQATT and CDR2 SNEGSKA (reference sequence). CDR3 in amino acids: CSARGSSEGIDEQYF. In DNA, the CDR3 is TGCAGTGCTAGGGGAAGCAGTGAGGGGATAGACGAGCAGTACTTC.